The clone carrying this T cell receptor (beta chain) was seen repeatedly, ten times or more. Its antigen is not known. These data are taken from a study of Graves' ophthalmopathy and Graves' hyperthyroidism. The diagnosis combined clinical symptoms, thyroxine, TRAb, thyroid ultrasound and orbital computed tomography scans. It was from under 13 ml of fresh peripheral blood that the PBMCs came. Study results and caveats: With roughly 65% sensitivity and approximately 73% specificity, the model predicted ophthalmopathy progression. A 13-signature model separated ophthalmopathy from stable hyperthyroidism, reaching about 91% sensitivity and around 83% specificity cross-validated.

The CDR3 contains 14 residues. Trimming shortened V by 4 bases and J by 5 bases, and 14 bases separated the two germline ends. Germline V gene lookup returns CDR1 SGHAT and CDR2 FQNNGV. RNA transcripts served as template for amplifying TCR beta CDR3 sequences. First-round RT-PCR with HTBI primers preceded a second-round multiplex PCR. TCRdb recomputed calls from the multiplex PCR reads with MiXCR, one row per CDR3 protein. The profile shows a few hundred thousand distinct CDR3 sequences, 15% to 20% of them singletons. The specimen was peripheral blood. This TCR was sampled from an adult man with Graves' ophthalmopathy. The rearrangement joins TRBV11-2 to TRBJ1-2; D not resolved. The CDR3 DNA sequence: TGTGCCAGCAGCTCTATCGGCCGGGGATATGGCTACACCTTC. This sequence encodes CASSSIGRGYGYTF.